These T cell receptor beta chains were read from a single sample in a study of blood T cell repertoires in COVID-19. The repertoire was sequenced with immunoSEQ multiplex PCR; TCRdb's copy has only in-frame clones and lacks some. The profile covers hundreds of thousands of clones, with roughly nine tenths appearing a single time and around 10% taken by the ten largest. Sequencing was carried out using peripheral blood. The receptors shown here come from a woman in her thirties with COVID-19, enrolled during active disease. Both conserved end residues are part of each CDR3. D genes are given only for firm matches. A row's size may be missing; if present it is once, few, many or a size class.

NA	13	TRBV6-5	NA	TRBJ1-2	CASSPTRNYGYTF	TGTGCCAGCAGTCCCACCAGGAACTATGGCTACACCTTC
NA	15	TRBV3-1/TRBV3-2	NA	TRBJ1-2	CASSQEVPEIYGYTF	TGTGCCAGCAGCCAAGAAGTTCCAGAAATATATGGCTACACCTTC
NA	13	TRBV7-9	NA	TRBJ2-1	CASSKAGDNEQFF	TGTGCCAGCTCCAAGGCAGGGGACAATGAGCAGTTCTTC
few	17	TRBV6-4	TRBD1	TRBJ2-7	CASSVTGTGHSPYEQYF	TGTGCCAGCAGTGTGACCGGGACAGGGCATTCCCCTTACGAGCAGTACTTC
NA	11	TRBV2	NA	TRBJ1-1	CASTGNTEAFF	TGTGCCAGCACCGGTAACACTGAAGCTTTCTTT
NA	16	TRBV6-5	NA	TRBJ1-2	CASSSQAVGQGSGYTF	TGTGCCAGCAGTTCCCAGGCGGTAGGGCAGGGCAGTGGCTACACCTTC
NA	14	TRBV6-2/TRBV6-3	NA	TRBJ1-2	CASSYSGRSYGYTF	TGTGCCAGCAGTTACTCAGGGAGAAGCTATGGCTACACCTTC
NA	13	TRBV23-1	NA	TRBJ1-1	CAGTGTPNTEAFF	TGCGCCGGCACCGGGACACCGAACACTGAAGCTTTCTTT
NA	15	TRBV4-1	NA	TRBJ1-1	CASSQDQVGNTEAFF	TGCGCCAGCAGCCAAGATCAGGTAGGGAACACTGAAGCTTTCTTT
NA	12	TRBV27	NA	TRBJ1-6	CASSWHNSPLHF	TGTGCCAGCAGTTGGCATAATTCACCCCTCCACTTT
NA	15	TRBV29-1	NA	TRBJ1-2	CSVTGTGALNYGYTF	TGCAGCGTAACCGGGACGGGAGCTCTTAACTATGGCTACACCTTC
NA	22	TRBV5-1	TRBD1	TRBJ1-2	CASSFSPDLGQSDPSPIYGYTF	TGCGCCAGCAGCTTTTCCCCCGACCTGGGACAGTCTGACCCTTCCCCCATCTATGGCTACACCTTC
NA	20	TRBV23-1	NA	TRBJ2-7	CASSQILSPAGSEISYEQYF	TGCGCCAGCAGTCAAATTCTGTCGCCCGCCGGTTCCGAAATCTCCTACGAGCAGTACTTC
NA	18	TRBV7-6	TRBD2	TRBJ2-1	CASSLGTSGASSYNEQFF	TGTGCCAGCAGCTTAGGGACTAGCGGGGCTAGCTCCTACAATGAGCAGTTCTTC
NA	17	TRBV28	TRBD1	TRBJ1-1	CASRGGRRIRMNTEAFF	TGTGCCAGCAGAGGGGGCAGACGAATACGAATGAACACTGAAGCTTTCTTT
NA	15	TRBV7-6	TRBD1	TRBJ2-7	CASSHKDRESYEQYF	TGTGCCAGCAGCCACAAGGACAGGGAGTCCTACGAGCAGTACTTC
NA	17	TRBV6-1	NA	TRBJ2-2	CASSDLLGHLNTGELFF	TGTGCCAGCAGTGATCTCTTAGGACACCTGAACACCGGGGAGCTGTTTTTT
NA	17	TRBV4-2	TRBD2	TRBJ2-1	CASSRGRTSGGDDEQFF	TGTGCCAGCAGCCGCGGTAGGACTAGCGGGGGGGATGATGAGCAGTTCTTC
NA	16	TRBV5-1	NA	TRBJ1-3	CASSWEGVSSGNTIYF	TGCGCCAGCAGCTGGGAGGGGGTGAGCTCTGGAAACACCATATATTTT
NA	13	TRBV5-6	NA	TRBJ1-1	CASSHAGGTEAFF	TGTGCCAGCAGCCACGCGGGAGGCACTGAAGCTTTCTTT
few	14	TRBV5-6	NA	TRBJ1-1	CASSYSYSATEAFF	TGTGCCAGCAGTTACAGTTACTCTGCCACTGAAGCTTTCTTT
NA	17	TRBV30	NA	TRBJ2-3	CAWSQLKDSGYTDTQYF	TGTGCCTGGAGTCAACTCAAGGACAGTGGCTACACAGATACGCAGTATTTT
NA	14	TRBV7-8	NA	TRBJ2-5	CASSGVREQETQYF	TGTGCCAGCAGCGGGGTTCGGGAACAAGAGACCCAGTACTTC
NA	20	TRBV3-1/TRBV3-2	TRBD1	TRBJ1-6	CASSQVAGTGGFSYNSPLHF	TGTGCCAGCAGCCAAGTAGCCGGGACAGGGGGCTTCTCCTATAATTCACCCCTCCACTTT
NA	13	TRBV18	NA	TRBJ1-4	CASSRGPNEKLFF	TGTGCCAGCTCGCGGGGGCCTAATGAAAAACTGTTTTTT
NA	13	TRBV18	NA	TRBJ1-1	CASIWAVNTEAFF	TGTGCCAGCATATGGGCAGTTAACACTGAAGCTTTCTTT
NA	13	TRBV6-1	NA	TRBJ2-7	CASSEQARGSPSF	TGTGCCAGCAGTGAACAGGCCCGGGGATCCCCGAGCTTC
NA	13	TRBV7-7	NA	TRBJ2-5	CASSLGAGETQYF	TGTGCCAGCAGCTTAGGGGCGGGAGAGACCCAGTACTTC
NA	17	TRBV11-2	NA	TRBJ1-3	CASSFTLMRYSGNTIYF	TGTGCCAGCAGCTTTACGTTGATGAGGTACTCTGGAAACACCATATATTTT
NA	20	TRBV7-6	NA	TRBJ2-2	CASSLLSSGSYSFSAGELFF	TGTGCCAGCAGCCTCCTTAGCAGCGGGTCGTATAGTTTTAGCGCCGGGGAGCTGTTTTTT
NA	14	TRBV18	NA	TRBJ2-4	CASSHPGSTTIQYF	TGTGCCAGCTCACACCCAGGGTCTACCACCATTCAGTACTTC
NA	18	TRBV9	TRBD2	TRBJ2-3	CASSLPRLAGGTTDTQYF	TGTGCCAGCAGCCTACCCAGACTAGCGGGGGGGACCACAGATACGCAGTATTTT
once	15	TRBV19	TRBD1	TRBJ2-7	CASSIVAGGIYEQYF	TGTGCCAGTAGTATAGTAGCAGGGGGCATCTACGAGCAGTACTTC
NA	15	TRBV6-1	TRBD1	TRBJ1-3	CASSERQGVGNTIYF	TGTGCCAGCAGTGAAAGACAGGGGGTTGGAAACACCATATATTTT
NA	14	TRBV3-1/TRBV3-2	NA	TRBJ1-5	CASSQGYLEQPQHF	TGTGCCAGCAGCCAAGGTTATTTAGAACAGCCCCAGCATTTT
few	14	TRBV5-1	NA	TRBJ1-4	CASSFRGSEEKLFF	TGCGCCAGCAGCTTCAGGGGAAGTGAGGAAAAACTGTTTTTT
NA	16	TRBV3-1/TRBV3-2	TRBD2	TRBJ2-3	CASSQDRGGRTDTQYF	TGTGCCAGCAGCCAAGACCGGGGGGGCCGCACAGATACGCAGTATTTT
NA	14	TRBV6-5	TRBD1	TRBJ1-4	CASRSGGSKEKLFF	TGTGCCAGCAGGTCAGGGGGCTCAAAGGAAAAACTGTTTTTT
NA	14	TRBV6-5	TRBD1	TRBJ2-7	CASSYRDSTYEQYF	TGTGCCAGCAGTTACCGGGACAGTACCTACGAGCAGTACTTC
NA	15	TRBV6-5	TRBD1	TRBJ2-7	CASRRPGQGYYEQYF	TGTGCCAGCCGCCGACCGGGACAGGGGTACTACGAGCAGTACTTC
once	13	TRBV29-1	TRBD1	TRBJ1-1	CSVADRGFTEAFF	TGCAGCGTCGCGGACAGGGGGTTCACTGAAGCTTTCTTT
NA	17	TRBV27	NA	TRBJ1-4	CASSPFTGKRTFEKLFF	TGTGCCAGCAGCCCCTTTACAGGGAAGCGAACCTTTGAAAAACTGTTTTTT
NA	17	TRBV3-1/TRBV3-2	NA	TRBJ2-7	CASSQEGSSPFSYEQYF	TGTGCCAGCAGCCAAGAAGGTAGCAGCCCCTTCTCCTACGAGCAGTACTTC
NA	15	TRBV7-9	NA	TRBJ1-5	CASSLGSPSNQPQHF	TGTGCCAGCAGCTTAGGTAGCCCTAGCAATCAGCCCCAGCATTTT
NA	16	TRBV9	NA	TRBJ1-3	CASSVVPGSSGNTIYF	TGTGCCAGCAGCGTAGTACCGGGGTCCTCTGGAAACACCATATATTTT
NA	15	TRBV9	NA	TRBJ2-7	CASTPTGQLFYEQYF	TGTGCCAGCACCCCCACCGGACAGCTGTTCTACGAGCAGTACTTC
NA	13	TRBV6-5	NA	TRBJ1-2	CATQLTENYGYTF	TGTGCCACTCAGTTGACAGAGAACTATGGCTACACCTTC
NA	12	TRBV24-1	TRBD1	TRBJ2-3	CATGQGTDTQYF	TGTGCCACCGGACAGGGCACAGATACGCAGTATTTT